A single sample is the source of the 17 T cell receptor beta chains below, sequenced in a study of siplizumab effects on memory and regulatory T cells. Profiled with immunoSEQ multiplex PCR; TCRdb holds only in-frame clones, not every one. The data hold fewer than 100,000 clones, with 85% to 95% observed a single time. The specimen sequenced was CD8+ T cells sorted from blood. These receptors were obtained from a human donor in good health.

The chain has TRBV16 and TRBJ1-2, with a tentative D call TRBD1 (5 bases). Trimming took off 3 bases at V and 5 bases at J, with 16 bases between the two ends. CDR3 length equals 15 residues. CDR1 is KGHSY, CDR2 FQNENV, per germline. CDR3 coding DNA: TGTGCCAGCAGCCAGCTCAGTGGGACTGAATATGGCTACACCTTC. This translates into CASSQLSGTEYGYTF.

V is TRBV4-1 and J is TRBJ2-7; no firm D call. Germline CDR1 and CDR2: MGHRA and YSYEKL. The CDR3 spans 13 residues. Trimming removed 3 bases from V and 6 bases from J, with 12 bases in between. Here the CDR3 DNA reads TGCGCCAGCAGCCACCCCTCAAGGCCCGAGCAGTACTTC. Translating it yields CASSHPSRPEQYF.

The chain combines TRBV13 with TRBJ1-1; D may be TRBD1 (5 bases). The CDR3 runs 14 residues. Germline V gene lookup returns CDR1 PRHDT and CDR2 FYEKMQ (reference sequence). The V and J ends lost 5 bases and 1 base respectively, with 11 bases between them. This CDR3 reads CASSLAGTNTEAFF. CDR3 nucleotide sequence: TGTGCCAGCAGCCTAGCTGGGACGAACACTGAAGCTTTCTTT.

The V call is TRBV20-1, the J call TRBJ1-2; 7 bases map to TRBD1. Germline lookup yields CDR1 DFQATT and CDR2 SNEGSKA (reference sequence). V was pared by 6 bases and J by 5 bases, with 3 bases of the junction left unmatched. The CDR3 totals 11 residues. The CDR3 DNA reads as TGCAGTGCCGAGGGGGCATATGGCTACACCTTC. This gives the protein CSAEGAYGYTF.

This sequence joins TRBV19 and TRBJ2-3; 8 nucleotides agree with TRBD1. Germline CDR1 and CDR2: LNHDA and SQIVND (reference sequence). The CDR3 covers 15 residues. With 3 bases clipped from V and 6 bases from J, the junction kept 8 bases outside the gene matches. CDR3 sequence (DNA): TGTGCCAGTAGTATTCGCACAGGGGGGACCGATACGCAGTATTTT. Protein: CASSIRTGGTDTQYF.

This chain connects TRBV7-9 to TRBJ2-7; the D gene is possibly TRBD1 (5 bases). CDR1 is SEHNR, CDR2 FQNEAQ, per germline (reference sequence). Trimming took off 5 bases at V and 5 bases at J, with 22 bases between the two ends. The CDR3 consists of 16 residues. Here the CDR3 DNA reads TGTGCCAGCAGCGGCCTCGGGCAGGGAAATCGTGACGAGCAGTACTTC. Protein sequence: CASSGLGQGNRDEQYF.

The rearrangement joins TRBV10-2 to TRBJ2-2; TRBD2 matches 11 bases. This CDR3 contains 15 residues. Trimming cost V 3 bases and J 8 bases; bases outside gene matches: 5. The germline V gene has CDR1 WSHSY and CDR2 SAAADI. The CDR3 protein is CASSELAGVVGELFF. CDR3 bases: TGCGCCAGCAGTGAACTAGCGGGAGTTGTGGGGGAGCTGTTTTTT.

This chain uses TRBV19 with TRBJ2-1; 9 positions match TRBD2. In germline, CDR1 is LNHDA, CDR2 SQIVND (reference sequence). This CDR3 is 16 amino acids long. V gave up 2 bases and J gave up 4 bases; unmatched junction bases: 6. CDR3 nucleotide sequence: TGTGCCAGTAGTATATCGGGCGGGAGGGCTTACAATGAGCAGTTCTTC. The encoded protein is CASSISGGRAYNEQFF. Using reference TRBV19 and TRBJ2-1 for the parts outside the CDR3, the full variable domain is DGGITQSPKYLFRKEGQNVTLSCEQNLNHDAMYWYRQDPGQGLRLIYYSQIVNDFQKGDIAEGYSVSREKKESFPLTVTSAQKNPTAFYLCASSISGGRAYNEQFFGPGTRLTVL.

The chain is built from TRBV2 and TRBJ2-1; D is unresolved. Germline V gene data show CDR1 as SNHLY and CDR2 as FYNNEI. V lost 7 bases and J lost 1, with 11 bases in between. This CDR3 is 14 amino acids long. The chain's CDR3 is CASIKETSYNEQFF. CDR3 coding DNA: TGTGCCAGCATAAAAGAGACATCCTACAATGAGCAGTTCTTC.

This rearrangement joins TRBV19 to TRBJ2-1; TRBD2 is a possible D gene (5 bases). Germline CDR1 is LNHDA and CDR2 is SQIVND (reference sequence). Trimming left V 4 bases short and J 0 bases short, with 10 bases between. The CDR3 loop spans 15 amino acids. The CDR3: CASSNSGRSYNEQFF. CDR3 in DNA: TGTGCCAGTAGTAACAGCGGCCGCTCCTACAATGAGCAGTTCTTC.

The rearrangement uses TRBV9 and TRBJ2-1; D gene uncertain. CDR1 and CDR2 (germline): SGDLS, YYNGEE. The CDR3 loop spans 16 amino acids. V gave up 0 bases and J gave up 0 bases, with 10 bases separating them. CDR3 DNA sequence: TGTGCCAGCAGCGTAGCTGTGCAAAGCTCCTACAATGAGCAGTTCTTC. As protein: CASSVAVQSSYNEQFF.

This chain joins TRBV29-1 and TRBJ2-7; D unresolved. Germline V gene data show CDR1 as SQVTM and CDR2 as ANQGSEA. V shed 0 bases and J shed 4 bases, with 4 bases lying between them. CDR3 length: 11 residues. This chain's CDR3 is CSVEEQYEQYF. CDR3 nucleotide sequence: TGCAGCGTTGAAGAGCAATACGAGCAGTACTTC.

A single count supports this clone. The chain links TRBV5-6 to TRBJ2-1; D is uncertain. The V gene lost 0 bases and the J gene lost 0 bases, with 4 bases spanning the gap. The CDR3 consists of 14 residues. Germline V gene sequence: CDR1 SGHDT, CDR2 YYEEEE. The CDR3: CASSLDSSYNEQFF. The CDR3 DNA sequence: TGTGCCAGCAGCTTGGACAGCTCCTACAATGAGCAGTTCTTC.

This clone occurred once. CDR3 bases: TGTGCCAGTGTAGGCTCCTACAATGAGCAGTTCTTC. It is translated as CASVGSYNEQFF. This chain links TRBV6-5 with TRBJ2-1; D is uncertain. CDR3 size: 12 residues. Germline V lookup: CDR1 MNHEY, CDR2 SVGAGI. The germline V and J ends were trimmed by 9 bases and 0 bases, with 6 bases remaining between them.

The V call is TRBV6-5, the J call TRBJ2-1; no clear D. This CDR3 spans 15 amino acids. The V gene's germline CDR1 is MNHEY and CDR2 SVGAGI. V was pared by 6 bases and J by 10 bases, with 22 bases between. The CDR3 DNA is TGTGCCAGCAGCCTTTCTAAGCGAGAGCATTTGGAGCAGTTCTTC. It is translated as CASSLSKREHLEQFF.

The rearrangement joins TRBV9 to TRBJ1-4; TRBD1 matches 7 bases. V lost 0 bases to trimming and J lost 12 bases; unmatched junction nucleotides: 2. The CDR3 is made up of 12 amino acids. Germline V gene lookup returns CDR1 SGDLS and CDR2 YYNGEE. DNA of the CDR3: TGTGCCAGCAGCGTAGCAGGGGGAGAACTGTTTTTT. It encodes CASSVAGGELFF.

The rearrangement uses TRBV6-1 and TRBJ2-7; no clear D. Germline V gene data show CDR1 as MNHNS and CDR2 as SASEGT. The CDR3 covers 15 residues. Trimming took 4 bases from V and 2 from J, leaving 15 bases between them. As DNA, the CDR3 is TGTGCCAGCAGTGCCACAGACATCCCGCCCTACGAGCAGTACTTC. This codes for CASSATDIPPYEQYF.